This T cell receptor beta chain originates from a study of T cells in Graves' hyperthyroidism and ophthalmopathy. Germline lookup yields CDR1 SGDLS and CDR2 YYNGEE. CDR3 length: 17 residues. V dropped 4 bases and J dropped 2 bases, with 18 bases sitting between them. Patients between 18 and 65 years old had hyperthyroidism, newly diagnosed and lasting under 2 months. RNA transcripts served as the template for amplifying TCR beta CDR3 regions. A set of HTBI primers served as the primers for a first-round RT-PCR of the TCR CDR3. TCRdb independently ran MiXCR on the multiplex PCR reads; one entry per CDR3 protein. The sample lists approximately 430,000 distinct CDR3 sequences; 15% to 19% were seen once.

This chain connects TRBV9 to TRBJ2-2; tentatively, D is TRBD2 (7 bases). This TCR was sampled from a woman under 30 with Graves' hyperthyroidism. Sequenced: blood. CDR3 sequence reads: CASSLPREGTNTGELFF. For the CDR3, the DNA is TGTGCCAGCAGCCTGCCGAGGGAGGGGACAAACACCGGGGAGCTGTTTTTT.